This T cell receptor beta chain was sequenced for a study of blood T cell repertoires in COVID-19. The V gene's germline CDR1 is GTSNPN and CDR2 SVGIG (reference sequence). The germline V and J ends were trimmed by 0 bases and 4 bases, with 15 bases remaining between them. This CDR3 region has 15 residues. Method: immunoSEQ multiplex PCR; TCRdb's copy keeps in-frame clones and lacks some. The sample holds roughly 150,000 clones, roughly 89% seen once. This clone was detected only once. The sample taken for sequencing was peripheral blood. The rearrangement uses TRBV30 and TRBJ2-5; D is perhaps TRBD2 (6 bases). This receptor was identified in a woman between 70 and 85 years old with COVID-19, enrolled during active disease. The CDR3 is CAWSVGAGPPETQYF. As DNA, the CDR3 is TGTGCCTGGAGTGTAGGCGCGGGACCCCCAGAGACCCAGTACTTC.